This T cell receptor beta chain was observed in a study of T-cell reconstitution after alpha-beta-depleted transplantation in children. Notes on the study in general: When one year had passed after transplant, most T-cell counts and diversity came from newly produced T cells. Expanded graft clones numbering several hundred reportedly gave rise to alpha-beta T cells about two months after transplant.

The CDR3 has 15 amino acids. V lost 4 bases, J lost 3 bases, and 16 bases lay in between. Germline CDR1 reads SGHVS; CDR2 reads FQNEAQ. It was with unique molecular identifiers that the TCRbeta library was prepared. Each CDR3 protein gets one entry after TCRdb re-called the PCR reads with MiXCR. This repertoire shows roughly 240,000 distinct CDR3 sequences, under 9.5% found once; its top ten account for almost 6.5%. Many counts were recorded for this clonotype. Its antigen remains unidentified. The starting material was PBMCs, mostly from graft donor cells, obtained 180 days after TCRalphabeta/CD19-depleted stem cell transplant. The chain is built from TRBV7-8 and TRBJ2-7; TRBD1 is a possible D gene (6 bases). This TCR was recovered from a male patient younger than 18 who had a stem cell transplant for acute lymphoblastic leukemia, so the T cells may come from the graft donor. The CDR3 spells CASSSSGTLSYEQYF. DNA for the CDR3: TGTGCCAGCAGCTCCTCCGGGACACTCAGCTACGAGCAGTACTTC. Variable domain in full (rest from reference TRBV7-8 and TRBJ2-7): GAGVSQSPRYKVAKRGQDVALRCDPISGHVSLFWYQQALGQGPEFLTYFQNEAQLDKSGLPSDRFFAERPEGSVSTLKIQRTQQEDSAVYLCASSSSGTLSYEQYFGPGTRLTVT.